Sequencing of this T cell receptor beta chain was carried out in a study of neoadjuvant anti-PD-1 for oral cavity cancer. Overall study results and limits: Post-treatment tumors with larger preexisting clones showed more shrinkage. Only a few patients per response group were TCR-analyzed; validation needed.

The time point is: after neoadjuvant nivolumab, at surgical resection. Most tumor samples had around 4.7 ug input DNA in two replicates. Assay: immunoSEQ multiplex PCR; the TCRdb copy retains only in-frame clones and omits some. The repertoire holds approximately 16,000 clones, with 35% to 40% as singletons. Per germline, CDR1 SGHTA and CDR2 FQGNSA. Trimming removed 5 bases from V and 3 bases from J, with 11 bases in between. This CDR3 has 13 amino acids. Points on this clone: Its antigen is still unknown.

The rearrangement uses TRBV7-2 and TRBJ2-7; no reliable D call. This sequence originates from a person between 35 and 79 years old with oral cavity squamous cell carcinoma. The sample here was tumor tissue, taken after nivolumab (anti-PD-1) treatment. CDR3 sequence (DNA): TGTGCCAGCAGCAAGCGAGACGGCTACGAGCAGTACTTC. Translating gives CASSKRDGYEQYF.